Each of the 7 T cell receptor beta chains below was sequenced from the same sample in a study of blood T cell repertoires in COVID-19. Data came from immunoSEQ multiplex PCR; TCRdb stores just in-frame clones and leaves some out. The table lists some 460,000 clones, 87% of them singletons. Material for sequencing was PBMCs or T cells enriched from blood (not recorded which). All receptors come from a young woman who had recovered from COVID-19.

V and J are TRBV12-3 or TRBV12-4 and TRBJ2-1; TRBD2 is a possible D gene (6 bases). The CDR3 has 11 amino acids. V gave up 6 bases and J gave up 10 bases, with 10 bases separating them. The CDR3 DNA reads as TGTGCCAGCAGAATCGCGGGAGAGCAGTTCTTC. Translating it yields CASRIAGEQFF.

The CDR3 DNA follows: TGTGCCAGCAGCTTTAGCGTGGGGGAGACCCAGTACTTC. It codes for CASSFSVGETQYF. The V gene is TRBV7-2, the J gene TRBJ2-5, with D tentatively TRBD2 (5 bases). CDR1 and CDR2 (germline): SGHTA, FQGNSA. V was clipped by 3 bases and J by 5 bases, with 10 bases between them. The CDR3 extends over 13 amino acids.

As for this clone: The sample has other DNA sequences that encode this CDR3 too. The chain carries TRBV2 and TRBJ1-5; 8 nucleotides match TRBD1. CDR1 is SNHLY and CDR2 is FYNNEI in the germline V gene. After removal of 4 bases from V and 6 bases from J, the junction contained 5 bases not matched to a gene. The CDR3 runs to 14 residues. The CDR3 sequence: CASSVGTGGQPQHF. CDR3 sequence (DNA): TGTGCCAGCAGTGTTGGAACAGGGGGTCAGCCCCAGCATTTT.

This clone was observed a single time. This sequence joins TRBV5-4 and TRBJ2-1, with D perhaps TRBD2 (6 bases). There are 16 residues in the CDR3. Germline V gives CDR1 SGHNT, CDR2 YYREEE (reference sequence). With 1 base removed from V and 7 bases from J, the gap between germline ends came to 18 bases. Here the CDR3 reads CASSLIGGTGYNEQFF. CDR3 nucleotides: TGTGCCAGCAGCTTGATCGGCGGGACTGGGTATAATGAGCAGTTCTTC.

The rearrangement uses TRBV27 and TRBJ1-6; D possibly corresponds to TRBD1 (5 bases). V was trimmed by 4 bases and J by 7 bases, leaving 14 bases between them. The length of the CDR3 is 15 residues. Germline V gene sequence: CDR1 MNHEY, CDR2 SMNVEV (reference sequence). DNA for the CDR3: TGTGCCAGCAGTTGGGAGGGGCCACGGAATTCACCCCTCCACTTT. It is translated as CASSWEGPRNSPLHF.

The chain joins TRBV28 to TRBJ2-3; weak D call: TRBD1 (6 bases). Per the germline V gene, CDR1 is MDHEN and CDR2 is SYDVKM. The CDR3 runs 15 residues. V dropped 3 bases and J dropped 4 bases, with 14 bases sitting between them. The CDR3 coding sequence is TGTGCCAGCAGTTTGCCGCGAGGGGGAGCAGATACGCAGTATTTT. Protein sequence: CASSLPRGGADTQYF.

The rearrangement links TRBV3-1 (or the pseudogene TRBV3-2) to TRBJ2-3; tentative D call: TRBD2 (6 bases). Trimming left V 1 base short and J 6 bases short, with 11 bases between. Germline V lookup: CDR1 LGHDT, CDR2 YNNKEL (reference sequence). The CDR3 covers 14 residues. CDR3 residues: CASSQVTSSDTQYF. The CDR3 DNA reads TGTGCCAGCAGCCAAGTAACTAGCTCCGATACGCAGTATTTT.